Presented here are 18 T cell receptor beta chains from one specimen sequenced in a study of T-cell reconstitution after alpha-beta-depleted transplantation in children. Preparing the TCRbeta library involved the use of unique molecular identifiers. TCRdb reprocessed the PCR reads via MiXCR and lists one record per CDR3 protein. The table includes around 92,000 distinct CDR3 sequences, 12% detected once. The sequencing used PBMCs from the stem cell graft donor, collected from the stem cell graft. The receptors come from a human donor who donated a stem cell graft to a child with inherited bone marrow failure.

This rearrangement joins TRBV7-9 to TRBJ2-2; D remains unclear. Germline loops: CDR1 SEHNR, CDR2 FQNEAQ (reference sequence). CDR3 length: 11 amino acids. V dropped 3 bases and J dropped 9 bases, with 5 bases sitting between them. The CDR3: CASSFTRELFF. The DNA of the CDR3 is TGTGCCAGCAGCTTTACCAGGGAGCTGTTTTTT. The full variable domain, completed using reference TRBV7-9 and TRBJ2-2, is DTGVSQNPRHKITKRGQNVTFRCDPISEHNRLYWYRQTLGQGPEFLTYFQNEAQLEKSRLLSDRFSAERPKGSFSTLEIQRTEQGDSAMYLCASSFTRELFFGEGSRLTVL.

This clonotype was seen many times. The chain employs TRBV6-2 or TRBV6-3 and TRBJ2-7; D is tentatively TRBD1 or TRBD2 (5 bases each). Trimming cost V 0 bases and J 2 bases, with 11 bases left between them. Germline V gene lookup returns CDR1 MNHEY and CDR2 SVGEGT. The CDR3 runs 15 residues. CDR3 DNA sequence: TGTGCCAGCAGTTACTCGTCTGGGGACCCCTACGAGCAGTACTTC. Translating gives CASSYSSGDPYEQYF.

The sample holds many counts of this clonotype. The J gene is TRBJ2-6, the V gene TRBV6-2 or TRBV6-3; TRBD1 matches at 10 bases. Germline V CDR1 and CDR2: MNHEY, SVGEGT. V trimming: 7 bases; J trimming: 1 base; junction bases outside the gene matches: 7. The CDR3 contains 17 residues. The CDR3 protein is CASISPGQGSGANVLTF. As DNA, the CDR3 is TGTGCCAGCATCTCACCGGGACAGGGGTCTGGGGCCAACGTCCTGACTTTC.

To note about this clonotype: A much larger clone differs by one base, so this may be a read error. The chain links TRBV20-1 to TRBJ2-2, with 11 positions matching TRBD2. The CDR3 length is 17 residues. V lost 2 bases to trimming and J lost 9 bases; unmatched junction nucleotides: 14. Germline CDR1 reads DFQATT; CDR2 reads SNEGSKA (reference sequence). The CDR3 loop is CSARKVLAGGPARELFF. The CDR3 coding sequence is TGCAGTGCTAGAAAAGTTTTAGCGGGAGGGCCTGCCCGGGAGCTGTTTTTT.

This clonotype showed up just a few times. This chain links TRBV6-1 with TRBJ1-5, with 9 bases identical to TRBD1. The V gene's germline CDR1 is MNHNS and CDR2 SASEGT. V was clipped by 6 bases and J by 5 bases; unmatched bases: 8. The length of the CDR3 is 15 residues. The CDR3 DNA reads as TGTGCCAGCAGCCGGACAGGGGATAAGCATCAGCCCCAGCATTTT. Translation: CASSRTGDKHQPQHF.

This clonotype was counted many times. V and J are TRBV20-1 and TRBJ2-7; 8 bases align to TRBD2. The CDR3 spans 14 residues. After removal of 3 bases from V and 4 bases from J, the junction contained 8 bases not matched to a gene. Germline-derived CDR1 and CDR2 are DFQATT and SNEGSKA (reference sequence). DNA of the CDR3: TGCAGTGCTAGGACGCGACTAGCGCGATACGAGCAGTACTTC. The encoded protein is CSARTRLARYEQYF.

This clonotype was detected ten times or more. This chain links TRBV12-3 or TRBV12-4 with TRBJ1-4, with D uncertain. The CDR3 sequence is 13 residues long. The V end was cut by 1 base, the J end by 6 bases, with 6 bases between. The CDR3 loop is CASSLGVYEKLFF. DNA of the CDR3: TGTGCCAGCAGTTTAGGGGTATATGAAAAACTGTTTTTT.

This clonotype was counted many times. The CDR3 reads CATSDPAGGAEAFF. DNA for the CDR3: TGTGCCACCAGTGATCCAGCCGGGGGAGCTGAAGCTTTCTTT. This rearrangement joins TRBV24-1 to TRBJ1-1, with D possibly being TRBD1 (5 bases). The V gene lost 3 bases and the J gene lost 6 bases, with 13 bases spanning the gap. Germline CDR1 and CDR2: KGHDR and SFDVKD. CDR3 length: 14 residues.

Many counts were recorded for this clonotype. CDR3 loop: CASSIGLAGNDEQFF. The CDR3 DNA follows: TGCGCCAGCAGCATCGGACTAGCGGGAAATGATGAGCAGTTCTTC. The chain combines TRBV5-1 with TRBJ2-1, with 12 nucleotides matching TRBD2. Per germline, CDR1 SGHRS and CDR2 YFSETQ. The CDR3 is 15 amino acids. Trimming removed 4 bases from V and 8 bases from J; junction bases left unmatched: 7.

This clonotype was seen many times. V and J are TRBV6-6 and TRBJ1-5, with unresolved D. Germline CDR1 reads MNHNY; CDR2 reads SVGAGI (reference sequence). V lost 6 bases to trimming and J lost 4 bases, with 7 bases between them. CDR3 size: 12 residues. CDR3 protein: CASRESNQPQHF. The CDR3, as DNA: TGTGCCAGCAGGGAGTCGAATCAGCCCCAGCATTTT.

This clonotype was counted ten times or more. The chain is built from TRBV14 and TRBJ1-6, with a tentative D call TRBD1 (6 bases). The CDR3 consists of 17 residues. Germline V CDR1 and CDR2: SGHDN, FVKESK. The V and J ends lost 0 bases and 5 bases respectively, with 14 bases between them. CDR3 DNA sequence: TGTGCCAGCAGCCAAGATGTCCGGGGGCGTAATAATTCACCCCTCCACTTT. This encodes CASSQDVRGRNNSPLHF.

This clonotype was recorded at least ten times. CDR3 loop: CASSLGNSYGYTF. In nucleotides, the CDR3 is TGCGCCAGCAGCTTAGGGAACAGCTATGGCTACACCTTC. The chain joins TRBV5-1 to TRBJ1-2; D call uncertain. This CDR3 contains 13 residues. The V and J ends lost 2 bases and 4 bases respectively, with 9 bases between them. Germline V gives CDR1 SGHRS, CDR2 YFSETQ.

This clonotype has a count of ten or more. This chain links TRBV18 with TRBJ2-3; D is unclear. Germline CDR1 KGHSH, CDR2 LQKENI. The CDR3 is 15 amino acids. Trimming cost V 3 bases and J 1 base, with 11 bases left between them. For the CDR3, the DNA is TGTGCCAGCTCACCTTCGGGTAGTGGCACAGATACGCAGTATTTT. Residues: CASSPSGSGTDTQYF.

The chain links TRBV5-1 to TRBJ2-3, with D hard to call. This CDR3 has 13 residues. The germline gives CDR1 SGHRS, CDR2 YFSETQ. The germline V and J ends were trimmed by 2 bases and 4 bases, with 8 bases remaining between them. The CDR3 DNA follows: TGCGCCAGCAGCTTAGGCCAGCCAGATACGCAGTATTTT. Protein sequence: CASSLGQPDTQYF.

This clonotype was seen ten or more times. The genes are TRBV5-1 and TRBJ1-1; the D gene is possibly TRBD1 (5 bases). The CDR3 covers 15 residues. Per germline, CDR1 SGHRS and CDR2 YFSETQ. Deletions cut 0 bases from V and 3 bases from J, with 12 bases between. CDR3 loop: CASSLVGGGDTEAFF. The CDR3, as DNA: TGCGCCAGCAGCTTGGTGGGGGGGGGTGACACTGAAGCTTTCTTT.

This clonotype was picked up many times. The chain has TRBV6-5 and TRBJ1-1; D might be TRBD1 (5 bases). V gave up 2 bases and J gave up 1 base, with 11 bases separating them. CDR1 and CDR2 from the germline V gene are MNHEY and SVGAGI. The CDR3 is 15 residues long. CDR3 DNA: TGTGCCAGCAGTTACGGGAGGGGCCGGAACACTGAAGCTTTCTTT. It translates to CASSYGRGRNTEAFF.

The V and J genes are TRBV4-3 and TRBJ2-4, with D maybe TRBD2 (6 bases). This CDR3 is 14 amino acids long. Germline V gene sequence: CDR1 LGHNA, CDR2 YSLEER. Trimming cost V 3 bases and J 11 bases, with 17 bases left between them. CDR3 amino acids: CASSQNRAPGVQYF. In DNA, the CDR3 is TGCGCCAGCAGCCAGAACCGGGCCCCGGGGGTTCAGTACTTC.

V gene TRBV6-1 combines with J gene TRBJ2-1, with TRBD1 matching over 8 bases. V lost 4 bases to trimming and J lost 12 bases; unmatched junction nucleotides: 11. The CDR3 covers 14 residues. Germline V gene sequence: CDR1 MNHNS, CDR2 SASEGT. In nucleotides, the CDR3 is TGTGCCAGCAGTGTGCGACAGGGGCGGCAGGGGCAGTTCTTC. Translation gives CASSVRQGRQGQFF.